The clone carrying this T cell receptor beta chain was detected only a few times. The data originate from a study of blood T cell repertoires in COVID-19. At the level of the study: COVID-19 samples from acute and convalescent phases originated in the United States, Italy and Spain. From T cells, B-cell-depleted T cells, or PBMCs came the material, which was cDNA or gDNA.

V was pared by 5 bases and J by 10 bases, with 14 bases between. The CDR3 runs to 13 residues. From germline, CDR1 is MNHEY and CDR2 SVGAGI. Per the original data handling: Amplification with reference gene primers provided the estimates of nucleated cell counts. Profiled with immunoSEQ multiplex PCR; TCRdb holds only in-frame clones, not every one. That table gives V, J and clone size, and the DNA gave D and trimming. The data show about 44,000 clones, with about 86% seen just once and roughly 42% held by the top ten. The V gene is TRBV6-5, the J gene TRBJ1-4, with D possibly being TRBD1 (5 bases). The sequence came from a human donor in a cohort sampled during active COVID-19. Sequenced: peripheral blood. CDR3 DNA sequence: TGTGCCAGCAGTAGCCAGGGTTATGGAAAACTGTTTTTT. Encoded protein: CASSSQGYGKLFF.